This TCR beta chain came from a study of Graves' ophthalmopathy and Graves' hyperthyroidism. Study-level findings and limits: Ophthalmopathy versus stable hyperthyroidism: 13-signature model gave 85% to 90% sensitivity, 75% to 82% specificity.

Amplification from RNA transcripts yielded the TCR beta CDR3 regions. HTBI primers were employed in first-round RT-PCR, then a second-round multiplex PCR followed. One entry per CDR3 protein results from TCRdb running MiXCR on the multiplex PCR reads. The sample carries hundreds of thousands of distinct CDR3 sequences, roughly 41% recorded once. This clonotype was recorded only once. Its specificity is unknown. Sampling 10 ml of fresh peripheral blood provided the PBMCs. Sequencing was performed on peripheral blood. The clonotype was recovered from an adult man with Graves' ophthalmopathy.

The CDR3 loop is CSVVRRDRAGEQYF. The DNA of the CDR3 is TGCAGCGTTGTGCGTCGGGACAGGGCTGGGGAGCAGTACTTC. This chain joins TRBV29-1 and TRBJ2-7; 9 bases align to TRBD1. The V gene's germline CDR1 is SQVTM and CDR2 ANQGSEA. The CDR3 runs to 14 residues. Germline trimming cut 4 bases from V and 7 bases from J; bases unmatched to any gene: 11.